This T cell receptor beta chain was sequenced during a study of blood T cells in healthy people across ages. Study at large: About one barcoded beta molecule per two T cells came from capture by template switching. Notes on the study in general: Higher naive T cell percentage went strongly together with higher TCR beta diversity. Age advanced and TCR beta diversity per million T cells fell, roughly linearly.

Trimming left V 0 bases short and J 9 bases short, with 10 bases between. Germline assignment: CDR1 SGHRS and CDR2 YFSETQ. The CDR3 loop spans 13 amino acids. A note on this clonotype: The target antigen is unknown.

A second PCR of about 7 to 12 cycles used a sample-barcoded 5' primer and a J-beta primer mix. A template-switch adaptor that had 12 random nucleotides put a tag on each cDNA molecule. One entry per CDR3 protein, called by TCRdb with MiXCR from the 5' RACE reads. The table includes around 2 million distinct CDR3 sequences, roughly two fifths detected once. The TCR comes from a human donor in good health. The chain combines TRBV5-1 with TRBJ1-5; D uncertain. The sequenced sample consisted of blood. The CDR3 loop is CASSLDGLTPQHF. CDR3 sequence (DNA): TGCGCCAGCAGCTTGGACGGATTAACGCCCCAGCATTTT.